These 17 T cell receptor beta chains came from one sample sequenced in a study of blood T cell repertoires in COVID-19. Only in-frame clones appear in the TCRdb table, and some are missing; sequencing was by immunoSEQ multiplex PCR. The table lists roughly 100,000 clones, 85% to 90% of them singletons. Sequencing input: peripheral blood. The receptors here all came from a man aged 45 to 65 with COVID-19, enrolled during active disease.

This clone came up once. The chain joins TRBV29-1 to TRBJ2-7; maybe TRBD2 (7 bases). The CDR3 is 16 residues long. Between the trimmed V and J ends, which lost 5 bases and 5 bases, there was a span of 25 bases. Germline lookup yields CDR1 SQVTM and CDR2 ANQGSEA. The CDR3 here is CSVSTRSGGAGDEQYF. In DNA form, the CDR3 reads TGCAGCGTTTCCACTCGTTCCGGGGGCGCGGGGGACGAGCAGTACTTC.

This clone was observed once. The CDR3 region has the DNA TGTGCCAGCAGTTCCTTGACAGGGGGCGCGGGCGAGCAGTACTTC. It encodes CASSSLTGGAGEQYF. The chain links TRBV27 to TRBJ2-7; 10 bases are a match to TRBD1. The CDR3 spans 15 residues. With V trimmed by 4 bases and J by 6 bases, 9 bases remained unmatched. Germline CDR1 is MNHEY and CDR2 is SMNVEV (reference sequence).

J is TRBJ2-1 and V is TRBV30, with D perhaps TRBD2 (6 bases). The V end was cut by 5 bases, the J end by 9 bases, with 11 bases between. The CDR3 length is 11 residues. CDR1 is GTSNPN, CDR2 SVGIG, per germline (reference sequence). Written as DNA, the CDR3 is TGTGCCTGGGGCCGGGAGCTTGAGCAGTTCTTC. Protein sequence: CAWGRELEQFF.

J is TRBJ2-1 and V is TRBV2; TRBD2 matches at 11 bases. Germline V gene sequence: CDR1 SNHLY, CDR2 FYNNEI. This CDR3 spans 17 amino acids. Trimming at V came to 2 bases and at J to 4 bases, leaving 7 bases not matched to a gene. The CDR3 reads CASSEWSSGGNYNEQFF. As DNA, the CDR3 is TGTGCCAGCAGTGAATGGTCTAGCGGGGGGAATTACAATGAGCAGTTCTTC.

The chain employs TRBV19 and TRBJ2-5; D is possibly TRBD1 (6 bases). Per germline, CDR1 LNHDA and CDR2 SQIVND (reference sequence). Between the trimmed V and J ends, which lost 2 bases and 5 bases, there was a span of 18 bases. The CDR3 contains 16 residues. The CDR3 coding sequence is TGTGCCAGTAGTATAAGGCGGACAGCCAAGGGGGAGACCCAGTACTTC. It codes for CASSIRRTAKGETQYF. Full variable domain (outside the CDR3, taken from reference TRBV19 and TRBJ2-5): DGGITQSPKYLFRKEGQNVTLSCEQNLNHDAMYWYRQDPGQGLRLIYYSQIVNDFQKGDIAEGYSVSREKKESFPLTVTSAQKNPTAFYLCASSIRRTAKGETQYFGPGTRLLVL.

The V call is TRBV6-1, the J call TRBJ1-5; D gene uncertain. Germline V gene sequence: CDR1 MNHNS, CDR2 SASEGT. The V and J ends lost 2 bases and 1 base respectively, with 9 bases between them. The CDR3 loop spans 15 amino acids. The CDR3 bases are TGTGCCAGCAGTGAATTCATTGTGAGCAATCAGCCCCAGCATTTT. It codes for CASSEFIVSNQPQHF.

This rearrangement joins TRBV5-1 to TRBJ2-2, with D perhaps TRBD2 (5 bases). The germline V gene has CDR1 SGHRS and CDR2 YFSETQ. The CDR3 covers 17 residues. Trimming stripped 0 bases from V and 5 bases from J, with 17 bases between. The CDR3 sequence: CASSLGIVWPGTGELFF. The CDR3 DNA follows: TGCGCCAGCAGCTTGGGTATTGTGTGGCCGGGGACCGGGGAGCTGTTTTTT.

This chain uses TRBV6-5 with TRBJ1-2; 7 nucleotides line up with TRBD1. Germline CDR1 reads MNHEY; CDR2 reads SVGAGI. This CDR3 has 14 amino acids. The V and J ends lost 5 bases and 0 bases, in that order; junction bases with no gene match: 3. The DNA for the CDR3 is TGTGCCAGCAGTAAGACAGGGTCTAACTATGGCTACACCTTC. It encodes CASSKTGSNYGYTF.

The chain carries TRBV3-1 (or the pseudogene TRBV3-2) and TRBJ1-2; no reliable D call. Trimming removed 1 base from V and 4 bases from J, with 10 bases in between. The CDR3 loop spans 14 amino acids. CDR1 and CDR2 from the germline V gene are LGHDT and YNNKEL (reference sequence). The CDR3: CASSQVGVVYGYTF. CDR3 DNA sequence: TGTGCCAGCAGCCAAGTCGGTGTAGTCTATGGCTACACCTTC.

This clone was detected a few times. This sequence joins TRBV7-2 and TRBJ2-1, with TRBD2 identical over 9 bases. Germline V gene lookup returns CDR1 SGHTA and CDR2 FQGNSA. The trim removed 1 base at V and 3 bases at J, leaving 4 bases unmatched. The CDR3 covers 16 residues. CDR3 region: CASSLVGGGGYNEQFF. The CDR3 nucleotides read TGTGCCAGCAGCTTAGTCGGCGGGGGGGGCTACAATGAGCAGTTCTTC.

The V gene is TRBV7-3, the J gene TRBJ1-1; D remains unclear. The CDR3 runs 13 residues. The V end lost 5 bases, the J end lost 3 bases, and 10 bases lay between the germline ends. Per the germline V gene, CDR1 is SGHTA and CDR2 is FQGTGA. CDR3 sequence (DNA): TGTGCCAGCAGCCGGAGCTTGGACACTGAAGCTTTCTTT. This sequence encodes CASSRSLDTEAFF.

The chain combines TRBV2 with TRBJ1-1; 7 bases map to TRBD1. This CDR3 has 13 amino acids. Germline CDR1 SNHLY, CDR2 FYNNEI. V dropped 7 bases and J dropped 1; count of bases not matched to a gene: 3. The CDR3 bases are TGTGCCAGCAACCAGGGGGGGAACACTGAAGCTTTCTTT. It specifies CASNQGGNTEAFF.

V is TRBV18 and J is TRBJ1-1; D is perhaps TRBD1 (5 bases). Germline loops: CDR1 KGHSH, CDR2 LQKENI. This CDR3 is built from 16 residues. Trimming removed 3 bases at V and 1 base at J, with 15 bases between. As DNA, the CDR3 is TGTGCCAGCTCACCGCAATCCCGGACAAGGAACACTGAAGCTTTCTTT. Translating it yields CASSPQSRTRNTEAFF.

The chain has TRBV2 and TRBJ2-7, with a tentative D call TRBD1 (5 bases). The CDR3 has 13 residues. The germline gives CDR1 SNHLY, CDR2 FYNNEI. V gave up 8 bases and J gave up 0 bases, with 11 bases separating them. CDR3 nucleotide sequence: TGTGCCAGCTTGGACACCCTCTCCTACGAGCAGTACTTC. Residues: CASLDTLSYEQYF. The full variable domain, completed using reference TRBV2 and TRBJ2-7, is EPEVTQTPSHQVTQMGQEVILRCVPISNHLYFYWYRQILGQKVEFLVSFYNNEISEKSEIFDDQFSVERPDGSNFTLKIRSTKLEDSAMYFCASLDTLSYEQYFGPGTRLTVT.

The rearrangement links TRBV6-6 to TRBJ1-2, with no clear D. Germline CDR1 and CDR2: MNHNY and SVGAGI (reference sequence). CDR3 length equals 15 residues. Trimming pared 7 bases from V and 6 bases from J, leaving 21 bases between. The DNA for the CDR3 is TGTGCCAGCAAAGGTGGTTCAGCCCCTCGGGATGGCTACACCTTC. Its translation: CASKGGSAPRDGYTF.

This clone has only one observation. CDR3 region: CASSYSRGSGANVLTF. The CDR3, as DNA: TGTGCCAGCAGTTACTCAAGAGGATCTGGGGCCAACGTCCTGACTTTC. The chain links TRBV6-2 or TRBV6-3 to TRBJ2-6; D call uncertain. Germline CDR1 is MNHEY and CDR2 is SVGEGT. The CDR3 is 16 amino acids. V was clipped by 0 bases and J by 1 base, with 7 bases between them.

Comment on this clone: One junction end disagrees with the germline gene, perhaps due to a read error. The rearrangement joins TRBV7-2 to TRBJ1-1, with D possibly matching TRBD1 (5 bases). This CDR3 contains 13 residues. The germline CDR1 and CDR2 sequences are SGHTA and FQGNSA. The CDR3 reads CASSLAGLGPTPF. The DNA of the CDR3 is TGTGCCAGCAGCTTAGCTGGTTTGGGGCCCACCCCATTT.